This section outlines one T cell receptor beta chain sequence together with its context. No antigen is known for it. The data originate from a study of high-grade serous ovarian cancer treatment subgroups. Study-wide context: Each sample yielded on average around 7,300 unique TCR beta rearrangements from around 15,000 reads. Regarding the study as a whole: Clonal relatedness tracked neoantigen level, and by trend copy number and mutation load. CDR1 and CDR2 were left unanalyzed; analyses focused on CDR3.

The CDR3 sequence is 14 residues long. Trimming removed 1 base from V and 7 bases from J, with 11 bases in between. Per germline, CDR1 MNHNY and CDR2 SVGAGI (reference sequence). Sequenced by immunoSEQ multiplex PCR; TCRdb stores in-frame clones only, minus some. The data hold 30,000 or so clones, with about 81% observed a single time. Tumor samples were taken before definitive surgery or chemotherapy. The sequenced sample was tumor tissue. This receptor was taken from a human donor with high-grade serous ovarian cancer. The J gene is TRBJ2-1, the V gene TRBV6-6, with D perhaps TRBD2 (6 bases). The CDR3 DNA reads TGTGCCAGCAGTTACTTACTAGCTGAGAATGAGCAGTTCTTC. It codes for CASSYLLAENEQFF.